The rows below give T cell receptor beta chains drawn from one sample of a study of shared clonotypes between healthy human individuals. Sequenced by immunoSEQ multiplex PCR; TCRdb stores in-frame clones only, minus some. This table holds roughly 2.1 million clones, more than 85% found once. Sequencing input: naive CD8+ T cells from PBMCs. These TCRs come from a man aged 18 to 29 in good health. Some clones in this sample may be carry-over from other donors' samples. Both conserved end residues are part of each CDR3. Each record gives: J gene, V gene, D gene, clone size, CDR3 DNA, CDR3 protein. The D gene is left open where the match is weak. Clone size, where shown, is once, few, many, or a class for clones that have expanded.

J: TRBJ1-2
V: TRBV11-2
D: .
size: .
DNA: TGTGCCAGCAGCGCACCACGCCCGGACAGTACTAACTATGGCTACACCTTC
CDR3: CASSAPRPDSTNYGYTF

J: TRBJ2-1
V: TRBV2
D: TRBD2
size: .
DNA: TGTGCCAGCAGTAGGGCTAGCGGGAGGGGGGCTGAGCAGTTCTTC
CDR3: CASSRASGRGAEQFF

J: TRBJ1-2
V: TRBV27
D: .
size: .
DNA: TGTGCCAGCAGCCTTTCGTCTAACTATGGCTACACCTTC
CDR3: CASSLSSNYGYTF

J: TRBJ2-7
V: TRBV28
D: TRBD2
size: .
DNA: TGTGCCAGCAGTTCGGGACTAGCGGGCGAGACCAGCTACGAGCAGTACTTC
CDR3: CASSSGLAGETSYEQYF

J: TRBJ1-2
V: TRBV5-6
D: TRBD1
size: .
DNA: TGTGCCAGCAGCTTCCAGGGGGCAGGCGGCTACACCTTC
CDR3: CASSFQGAGGYTF

J: TRBJ1-2
V: TRBV4-1
D: TRBD1
size: .
DNA: TGCGCCAGCAGCCAAGAGGCACGGGACAGGGGGTTAGGCTACACCTTC
CDR3: CASSQEARDRGLGYTF

J: TRBJ1-1
V: TRBV19
D: .
size: few
DNA: TGTGCCAGTAGTGCGGAGGGAACAGCTTTCTTT
CDR3: CASSAEGTAFF

J: TRBJ2-7
V: TRBV19
D: TRBD2
size: .
DNA: TGTGCCAGTAGTTACCGGACTAGCGGGAGGATTCCCACCTACGAGCAGTACTTC
CDR3: CASSYRTSGRIPTYEQYF

J: TRBJ2-1
V: TRBV6-1
D: .
size: .
DNA: TGTGCCAGCAGTGGACAGGCCCAACTTTACAATGAGCAGTTCTTC
CDR3: CASSGQAQLYNEQFF

J: TRBJ2-7
V: TRBV13
D: .
size: .
DNA: TGTGCCAGCAGCTTACCGGGCGAAAACTCCTACGAGCAGTACTTC
CDR3: CASSLPGENSYEQYF

J: TRBJ2-2
V: TRBV10-3
D: TRBD2
size: .
DNA: TGTGCCATCGGACTAGAGGCCGGGGAGCTGTTTTTT
CDR3: CAIGLEAGELFF

J: TRBJ2-1
V: TRBV27
D: TRBD2
size: .
DNA: TGTGCCAGCAGTCCCGAGACTAGCGGGGACAATGAGCAGTTCTTC
CDR3: CASSPETSGDNEQFF

J: TRBJ2-7
V: TRBV13
D: TRBD1
size: .
DNA: TGTGCCAGCAGCTTGCCTGGACAGGGTCACTACGAGCAGTACTTC
CDR3: CASSLPGQGHYEQYF

J: TRBJ2-1
V: TRBV27
D: TRBD2
size: .
DNA: TGTGCCAGCAGACTGGTAGCGGCGGGAGGGCTTGGGGATGAGCAGTTCTTC
CDR3: CASRLVAAGGLGDEQFF

J: TRBJ2-5
V: TRBV10-2
D: TRBD1
size: .
DNA: TGCGCCAGCAGTCCAACATACAGGGGGCAGCCCACCGAGAACTTC
CDR3: CASSPTYRGQPTENF

J: TRBJ2-1
V: TRBV5-6
D: TRBD2
size: .
DNA: TGTGCCAGCAGCCCCACGGGGACTAGCGGGGTCCCCTACAATGAGCAGTTCTTC
CDR3: CASSPTGTSGVPYNEQFF

J: TRBJ1-2
V: TRBV7-2
D: TRBD1
size: few
DNA: TGTGCCAGCAGCCCGGACAGGGGGTATGGCTACACCTTC
CDR3: CASSPDRGYGYTF

J: TRBJ2-1
V: TRBV2
D: .
size: .
DNA: TGTGCCAGCAGTGATTGGGGCTACAATGAGCAGTTCTTC
CDR3: CASSDWGYNEQFF

J: TRBJ1-2
V: TRBV27
D: .
size: .
DNA: TGTGCCAGCAGTTTAGGGCGGATTAACTATGGCTACACCTTC
CDR3: CASSLGRINYGYTF

J: TRBJ2-1
V: TRBV4-3
D: .
size: .
DNA: TGCGCCAGCAGCCAGGGTAGCGGCAGTAAGCAGTTCTTC
CDR3: CASSQGSGSKQFF

J: TRBJ2-7
V: TRBV11-2
D: TRBD1
size: .
DNA: TGTGCCAGCAGCCCCGGGGACAGCTCCTACGAGCAGTACTTC
CDR3: CASSPGDSSYEQYF

J: TRBJ2-7
V: TRBV5-1
D: .
size: .
DNA: TGCGCCAGCAGCTTGGCGGGACTCGATTCTACCTACGAGCAGTACTTC
CDR3: CASSLAGLDSTYEQYF

J: TRBJ2-1
V: TRBV14
D: TRBD2
size: .
DNA: TGTGCCAGCAGCCCGCGACTAGCCCACAATGAGCAGTTCTTC
CDR3: CASSPRLAHNEQFF